This T cell receptor beta chain was sequenced for a study of blood T cell repertoires in COVID-19. Study background: Samples of COVID-19 (acute and convalescent) were obtained from the United States, Italy and Spain.

CDR1 and CDR2 (germline): SNHLY, FYNNEI. The CDR3 length is 21 residues. Trimming took 7 bases from V and 4 from J, leaving 37 bases between them. Using immunoSEQ multiplex PCR, the repertoire was profiled, and TCRdb retains in-frame clones only, with some absent. The sample lists fewer than 70,000 clones; 80% to 90% were seen once. What was sequenced was peripheral blood. The V and J genes are TRBV2 and TRBJ1-2, with D maybe TRBD1 (6 bases). The receptor was isolated from a man aged 55 to 69 with active or convalescent COVID-19. The CDR3 coding sequence is TGTGCCAGCATCTACGCGAACATATCACCCGGGGGGGGGCGCGTGGTCTATGGCTACACCTTC. As protein: CASIYANISPGGGRVVYGYTF.